A selection of T cell receptor beta chains follows, all from one sample in a study of cytomegalovirus exposure and HLA in healthy donors. This table comes from immunoSEQ multiplex PCR, and its TCRdb copy is limited to in-frame clones, with some not included. The sample records some 190,000 clones, roughly 80% being singletons. The sample was PBMCs. The receptors were gathered from a woman aged 50 to 60 in good health and CMV-seronegative. CDR3s leave out the opening cysteine and the closing phenylalanine or tryptophan. The D gene is left open where the match is weak. The size of a clone is reported for some rows only, either as once, few or many, or as a class for expanded clones.

. | . | TRBJ2-1 | TRBV19 | ASGRGSTYNEQF
. | . | TRBJ2-3 | TRBV7-2 | ASSLVAGFTDTQY
. | . | TRBJ2-2 | TRBV28 | ASSLWAQGGGELF
TRBD1 | few | TRBJ1-3 | TRBV6-5 | ASRGRQGLKNTIY
. | once | TRBJ2-7 | TRBV29-1 | SVGDTPYEQY
TRBD1 | . | TRBJ2-7 | TRBV27 | ASSLFPPGQGNYEQY
. | . | TRBJ1-2 | TRBV10-3 | AISRHGGLDGYT
TRBD1 | . | TRBJ1-2 | TRBV2 | ASSEIRDREEGGYT
TRBD1 | . | TRBJ1-5 | TRBV7-8 | ASSGDRVNQPQH
TRBD2 | . | TRBJ2-7 | TRBV7-2 | ASSPAGGASYEQY
TRBD2 | . | TRBJ2-3 | TRBV5-1 | ASSFKAPGGLARGADTQY
TRBD2 | . | TRBJ2-2 | TRBV9 | ASSVGLAGSTGELF
. | . | TRBJ2-5 | TRBV9 | ASSVLAYQETQY
. | . | TRBJ1-2 | TRBV4-1 | ASSGTPNYGYT
TRBD1 | . | TRBJ1-1 | TRBV27 | ASSPGTDHTEAF
. | . | TRBJ1-2 | TRBV7-2 | ASSLGREGGYT
TRBD2 | few | TRBJ2-3 | TRBV10-3 | AISELAGGVTDTQY
TRBD2 | . | TRBJ2-5 | TRBV5-4 | ASTPTRTRGVVETQY
TRBD2 | few | TRBJ2-1 | TRBV7-3 | ASSLAGGKNEQF
. | . | TRBJ1-1 | TRBV18 | ASSPHGGWGTEAF
TRBD2 | . | TRBJ2-1 | TRBV2 | ASSPLAGGPSEQF
. | once | TRBJ1-4 | TRBV9 | ASSVGGTGEKLF
TRBD2 | . | TRBJ2-5 | TRBV7-3 | ASSNSGGAIETQY
TRBD1 | . | TRBJ2-2 | TRBV5-6 | ASSLSGQGYTGELF
TRBD1 | . | TRBJ1-2 | TRBV7-9 | ALSAGGNGYT
. | few | TRBJ1-3 | TRBV4-3 | ASSQERYTIY
. | . | TRBJ2-2 | TRBV29-1 | SVVRDSNTGELF
. | . | TRBJ2-3 | TRBV27 | ASSSHAGTQRTDTQY
. | . | . | TRBV10-3 | AISGGFSYEQY
TRBD2 | . | TRBJ2-3 | TRBV5-1 | ASSLGGTSGAGTDTQY
. | . | TRBJ1-5 | TRBV27 | ASSPGGWQPQH
. | . | TRBJ1-2 | TRBV18 | ASSPALGQEFYGYT
TRBD1 | . | TRBJ1-1 | TRBV7-9 | ASSSGQGGFTEAF
. | . | TRBJ2-1 | TRBV14 | ASSQNTRRF
. | . | TRBJ2-7 | TRBV5-6 | ASSSTGQSSYEQY
. | . | TRBJ2-6 | TRBV5-1 | ASSLHVSSGANVLT
. | . | TRBJ2-1 | TRBV5-1 | ASSSTGKGNNEQF
TRBD1 | . | TRBJ1-1 | TRBV12-5 | ASGAGTGGTEAF
. | . | TRBJ1-1 | TRBV5-8 | ASSFWGGAEAF
. | . | TRBJ2-5 | TRBV7-9 | ASSPGTVQETQY
. | . | TRBJ1-5 | TRBV10-3 | AISPEGGSNQPQH
. | . | TRBJ1-1 | TRBV6-5 | ASSYADLNTEAF
. | . | TRBJ2-7 | TRBV5-6 | ASSPAGVTYEQY
TRBD2 | . | TRBJ2-3 | TRBV18 | ASSPRDYTDTQY
. | once | TRBJ2-1 | TRBV11-1 | ASSSPADEQF
TRBD1 | . | TRBJ2-7 | TRBV7-2 | ASSLDRGRLYEQY
TRBD1 | . | TRBJ1-1 | TRBV6-6 | ASIRQGTRAEAF
TRBD2 | . | TRBJ2-2 | TRBV9 | ASSVGGRYPGELF
. | few | TRBJ1-2 | TRBV19 | ATYSYGYT
TRBD1 | . | TRBJ2-3 | TRBV19 | ASSLRQGADTQY
TRBD1 | . | TRBJ2-7 | TRBV18 | ASSPKKGASYEQY
. | . | TRBJ1-2 | TRBV28 | ASSLSRGSEGYT
TRBD2 | . | TRBJ2-7 | TRBV7-2 | ASSPGLAETYEQY
TRBD2 | . | TRBJ2-4 | TRBV7-9 | ASSLGLAESDIQY